This is a list of T cell receptor beta chains from one sample in a study of CD8+ T cells in alopecia areata. TCRdb keeps only in-frame clones here, not all; method: immunoSEQ multiplex PCR. This repertoire shows about 270,000 clones, 60% found once; its top ten account for 0.93%. The source material was CD4+ T cells sorted from blood, sampled at week 52, from a patient treated with tofacitinib. Source of these receptors: a human donor with alopecia areata. Both conserved end residues are part of each CDR3. D genes are given only for firm matches. Where a row states a size, it is once, few, many or the class of an expanded clone; other rows omit it.

v_gene: TRBV7-2; abundance: -; d_gene: -; j_gene: TRBJ1-1; CDR3aa: CASRQTVVANTEAFF; CDR3nt: TGTGCCAGCAGACAGACCGTCGTTGCGAACACTGAAGCTTTCTTT
v_gene: TRBV7-2; abundance: -; d_gene: -; j_gene: TRBJ2-7; CDR3aa: CASSLDWGRYEQYF; CDR3nt: TGTGCCAGCAGCTTAGACTGGGGGCGCTACGAGCAGTACTTC
v_gene: TRBV27; abundance: -; d_gene: TRBD1; j_gene: TRBJ1-5; CDR3aa: CASSSLPGQGIQPQHF; CDR3nt: TGTGCCAGCAGTTCCTTACCGGGACAGGGTATTCAGCCCCAGCATTTT
v_gene: TRBV29-1; abundance: -; d_gene: -; j_gene: TRBJ1-1; CDR3aa: CSAHRASSTEAFF; CDR3nt: TGCAGCGCTCACAGGGCTTCTTCCACTGAAGCTTTCTTT
v_gene: TRBV13; abundance: -; d_gene: TRBD1; j_gene: TRBJ2-1; CDR3aa: CASSSGEGGNNEQFF; CDR3nt: TGTGCCAGCAGCTCAGGTGAAGGGGGCAACAATGAGCAGTTCTTC
v_gene: TRBV5-1; abundance: -; d_gene: TRBD1; j_gene: TRBJ1-1; CDR3aa: CASSNRDRVGDTEAFF; CDR3nt: TGCGCCAGCAGCAACCGGGACAGGGTTGGGGACACTGAAGCTTTCTTT
v_gene: TRBV7-9; abundance: -; d_gene: -; j_gene: TRBJ2-6; CDR3aa: CASSHRIGTGSGANVLTF; CDR3nt: TGTGCCAGCAGCCATAGAATAGGGACCGGCTCTGGGGCCAACGTCCTGACTTTC
v_gene: TRBV29-1; abundance: -; d_gene: -; j_gene: TRBJ2-2; CDR3aa: CSVRRGRDTGELFF; CDR3nt: TGCAGCGTACGGAGGGGGCGAGACACCGGGGAGCTGTTTTTT
v_gene: TRBV5-1; abundance: -; d_gene: -; j_gene: TRBJ2-7; CDR3aa: CASSLGTGLEYEQYF; CDR3nt: TGCGCCAGCAGCTTGGGTACAGGTTTGGAGTACGAGCAGTACTTC
v_gene: TRBV10-3; abundance: few; d_gene: TRBD1; j_gene: TRBJ2-7; CDR3aa: CAIQGQGRGEQYF; CDR3nt: TGTGCCATACAGGGACAGGGTAGAGGCGAGCAGTACTTC
v_gene: TRBV2; abundance: -; d_gene: -; j_gene: TRBJ2-2; CDR3aa: CASSGQTYTGELFF; CDR3nt: TGTGCCAGCAGTGGGCAAACGTATACCGGGGAGCTGTTTTTT
v_gene: TRBV7-3; abundance: few; d_gene: -; j_gene: TRBJ1-1; CDR3aa: CASSLQGSTEAFF; CDR3nt: TGTGCCAGCAGCTTACAGGGGAGCACTGAAGCTTTCTTT
v_gene: TRBV12-5; abundance: -; d_gene: -; j_gene: TRBJ2-7; CDR3aa: CASGPSGIYEQYF; CDR3nt: TGTGCTAGTGGTCCCTCAGGGATCTACGAGCAGTACTTC
v_gene: TRBV27; abundance: -; d_gene: TRBD1; j_gene: TRBJ1-5; CDR3aa: CASSPLTGPNQPQHF; CDR3nt: TGTGCCAGCAGTCCCCTGACAGGGCCTAATCAGCCCCAGCATTTT
v_gene: TRBV5-1; abundance: -; d_gene: -; j_gene: TRBJ2-5; CDR3aa: CASSLEQGPKTQYF; CDR3nt: TGCGCCAGCAGCTTGGAGCAGGGGCCCAAGACCCAGTACTTC
v_gene: TRBV30; abundance: -; d_gene: TRBD2; j_gene: TRBJ2-1; CDR3aa: CAWSLSGGYNEQFF; CDR3nt: TGTGCCTGGAGTTTAAGCGGGGGCTACAATGAGCAGTTCTTC
v_gene: TRBV19; abundance: -; d_gene: TRBD2; j_gene: TRBJ2-3; CDR3aa: CASSRAGGIDTQYF; CDR3nt: TGTGCCAGTAGCCGAGCGGGGGGAATAGATACGCAGTATTTT
v_gene: TRBV5-1; abundance: -; d_gene: TRBD1; j_gene: TRBJ1-1; CDR3aa: CASSPDRGRFNEAFF; CDR3nt: TGCGCCAGCAGCCCAGACAGGGGGCGATTCAATGAAGCTTTCTTT
v_gene: TRBV4-1; abundance: -; d_gene: -; j_gene: TRBJ2-5; CDR3aa: CASSQDEGPTRRRETQYF; CDR3nt: TGCGCCAGCAGCCAAGATGAGGGTCCGACCCGTCGTAGGGAGACCCAGTACTTC
v_gene: TRBV11-2; abundance: once; d_gene: -; j_gene: TRBJ2-5; CDR3aa: CASSPQGQETQYF; CDR3nt: TGTGCCAGCAGCCCCCAGGGGCAAGAGACCCAGTACTTC
v_gene: TRBV29-1; abundance: -; d_gene: -; j_gene: TRBJ2-3; CDR3aa: CSAESGSTDTQYF; CDR3nt: TGCAGCGCCGAAAGTGGAAGCACAGATACGCAGTATTTT
v_gene: TRBV4-3; abundance: -; d_gene: TRBD1; j_gene: TRBJ1-4; CDR3aa: CASSQATGTGYEKLFF; CDR3nt: TGCGCCAGCAGCCAAGCTACCGGGACAGGGTATGAAAAACTGTTTTTT
v_gene: TRBV7-8; abundance: -; d_gene: -; j_gene: TRBJ2-7; CDR3aa: CASSQNGLGYEQYF; CDR3nt: TGTGCCAGCAGCCAAAATGGGCTAGGCTACGAGCAGTACTTC